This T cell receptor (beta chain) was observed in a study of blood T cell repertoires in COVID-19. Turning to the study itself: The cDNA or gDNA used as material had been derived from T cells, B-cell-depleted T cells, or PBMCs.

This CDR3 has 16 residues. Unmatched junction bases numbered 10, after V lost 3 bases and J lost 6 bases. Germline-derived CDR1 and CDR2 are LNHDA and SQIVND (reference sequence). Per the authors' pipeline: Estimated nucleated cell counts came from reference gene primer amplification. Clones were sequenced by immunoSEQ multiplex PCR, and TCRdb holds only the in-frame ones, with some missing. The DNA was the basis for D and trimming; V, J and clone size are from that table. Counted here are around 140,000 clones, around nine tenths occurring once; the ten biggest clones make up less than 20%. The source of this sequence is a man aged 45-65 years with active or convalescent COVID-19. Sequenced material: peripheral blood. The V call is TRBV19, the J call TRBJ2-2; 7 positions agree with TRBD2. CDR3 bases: TGTGCCAGTAGTATTGATAGCGGGTCGCGCGCCGGGGAGCTGTTTTTT. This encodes CASSIDSGSRAGELFF.